This T cell receptor beta chain was identified in a study of beta chain features in type 1 diabetes (dated by TCRdb to 2017 to 2018). With regard to the full study: Mean age, gender distribution, total cell number and subset yield were not different between patients and healthy donors. Whereas all 28 donors provided naive and central memory subsets, regulatory and stem cell-like memory subsets were isolated from just 8 patients and about 8 healthy donors. The study compared the TCRB repertoires of sorted circulating CD4+ T cell subsets in recently diagnosed type 1 diabetes patients with those in matched healthy donors. A total of about 110,000,000 sorted cells were examined across all samples, and a strong correlation was observed between cell number per subset and RNA yield. Points the paper makes about the study in general: Shorter templates might have been favored by PCR, but patient and control samples were amplified and corrected together, so both groups would have been affected equally by any skew. Naive, central memory and regulatory TCRB repertoires appeared to be more alike among patients than among healthy donors. Type 1 diabetes patients showed a moderate but significant shortening of TCRB CDR3 length in all four CD4+ subsets. Fewer insertions and more nucleotide deletions at VDJ recombination sites were observed in patients with type 1 diabetes, implying thymic rearrangement abnormalities. Because cDNA was sequenced instead of genomic DNA, activated cells with high expression could be over-represented, although the groups did not differ in activation or CD3 levels. Because the HLA sub-analyses included only small numbers of individuals, any influence of HLA type on TCRB rearrangement was left unresolved.

There are 15 amino acids in the CDR3, from cysteine to phenylalanine inclusive. The DNA shown is the 45-base CDR3, in frame from base 1. Sequences LNHDA (CDR1) and SQIVND (CDR2) are obtained from the germline V gene (reference sequence). Ends trimmed: V by 9 bases, J by 4 bases; bases unmatched to a gene: 12. The High Capacity cDNA Reverse Transcription Kit was used to reverse transcribe all of the isolated RNA, meaning that expressed TCRB transcripts were what got sequenced. Deep immunoSEQ sequencing was applied to naive, central memory and regulatory T cell samples, giving an average of roughly 3.6 million total reads per sample. Sorted cells were lysed in RLT buffer and RNA was extracted with DNase-treated RNeasy Micro or Mini kits, depending on cell number. To prevent cross-contamination, each cell subset was processed individually, whereas patient and healthy donor samples were processed jointly. The immunoSEQ multiplex PCR was used to amplify TCRB sequences from cDNA, generating 87-bp fragments that spanned the CDR3 region. The amplicons were sequenced using the Illumina HiSeq platform. The authors' analysis ran thus. Synthetic template baselines were used to correct PCR bias computationally, reads within Hamming distance 2 were collapsed, and singletons that could not be merged were discarded. Reads were aligned against IMGT so that V, D and J genes, CDR3 length and insertions or deletions at six rearrangement sites could be assigned. Clonotype counts were normalized to sorted cell number within each subset before computing true diversity and Gini coefficients with the tcR R package. The overlap coefficient, calculated on TCRB nucleotide sequences, was used to measure repertoire sharing. TCRdb took this table from immuneACCESS and kept in-frame rearrangements with V and J called. Such tables lack part of the clones; where checked against another copy, unresolved V genes explain under half of the gap, and the rest is unexplained. The V and J calls and clone size come from that table; D and trimming were worked out from the DNA. For this sample the table gives around 280,000 clones, of which under 8.5% were detected only once. The ten largest account for roughly 1% of the sample.

Each donor gave one peripheral blood draw, averaging around 120 mL, which was collected into heparinised tubes. A BD FACSAria II was used to sort naive, central memory, regulatory and stem cell-like memory CD4+ T cells with a panel that included CD45RO, CCR7, CD25, CD127, CD95 and CD27. All sorted populations exceeded 95% purity. PBMCs were isolated immediately by Lymphoprep density gradient centrifugation and stained directly without culture. So that batch effects would be minimized, each experiment stained and sorted samples in pairs, pairing one healthy donor with one patient. This clone came up a few times. No cognate antigen has been identified for it. Per-base qualities were not stored, and no clone one base away is much larger.

The sequenced sample consisted of central memory CD4+ T cells from blood. The sequence derives from a woman aged 18-35 years in good health. The rearranged segments are TRBV19 and TRBJ2-1, with TRBD2 identical over 7 junction bases. The bases read TGTGCCAGCCCCGAGGCTAGCGGAGAATACAATGAGCAGTTCTTC. Its protein reads: CASPEASGEYNEQFF. Extended through the reference TRBV19 and TRBJ2-1 proteins, this CDR3 yields the full variable domain: DGGITQSPKYLFRKEGQNVTLSCEQNLNHDAMYWYRQDPGQGLRLIYYSQIVNDFQKGDIAEGYSVSREKKESFPLTVTSAQKNPTAFYLCASPEASGEYNEQFFGPGTRLTVL.